The clone carrying this TCR beta chain came up many times. Its antigen is undetermined. V was trimmed by 3 bases and J by 10 bases, leaving 10 bases between them. The V gene's germline CDR1 is MNHEY and CDR2 SMNVEV (reference sequence). The CDR3 extends over 12 amino acids. The data stem from a study of T cells after yellow fever vaccination. Notes on the study in general: Peaking faster, on day 5 versus 15, the secondary response was nonetheless weaker. Just a small share of clonotypes turned up in the CD4 compartment as well as the CD8 compartment. Clones that expanded after primary vaccination mostly reappeared after the booster (around 96% CD4, approximately 87% CD8).

TCR cDNA, made by 5'RACE template switching, carried an added universal primer site and UMIs. TCRdb re-derived calls from the 5' RACE reads in MiXCR, one entry per CDR3 protein. Of around 250,000 distinct CDR3 sequences in the sample, less than 9% were seen once. The sample consisted of CD4+ T cells sorted from PBMCs, taken 15 days after the yellow fever booster vaccination. This TCR derives from a man in his thirties or forties who received the YFV17D yellow fever vaccine. The V call is TRBV27, the J call TRBJ2-1; D might be TRBD2 (5 bases). CDR3 DNA: TGTGCCAGCAGTTTGAGGGAAGGCGAGCAGTTCTTC. This encodes CASSLREGEQFF.